The subject of this entry is one T cell receptor (beta chain). Its specificity is unknown. This sample was included in a study of graft-versus-host responses after intestinal transplantation. At the level of the study: Anti-thymocyte globulin served as induction for all recipients, who then took tacrolimus and steroids for about 3 years.

CDR3 length: 14 residues. V was pared by 3 bases and J by 4 bases, with 9 bases between. Looked up from germline, CDR1 is MGHDK and CDR2 is SYGVNS. Study results and caveats: Within the allografts of patients who had graft-donor T cell macrochimerism, graft-versus-host to host-versus-graft clonal ratios were high. Investigators detected GvH clones in recipient marrow, with some emerging earlier in ileum or blood. There was an association between peak levels of circulating GvH clones and early post-transplant HvG declines.

This table comes from immunoSEQ multiplex PCR, and its TCRdb copy is limited to in-frame clones, with some not included. The repertoire consists of roughly 110,000 clones, with 80% to 90% occurring once and the leading ten covering about 0.75%. Source: unstimulated CD4+ T cells sorted from spleen or lymph node cells, taken before transplant. The rearrangement joins TRBV25-1 to TRBJ2-2, with D unclear. This clonotype was sampled from a human donor who was the organ donor for an intestinal transplant. This CDR3 is CASSEALVTGELFF. The CDR3, as DNA: TGTGCCAGCAGTGAGGCGTTGGTCACCGGGGAGCTGTTTTTT.